A selection of T cell receptor beta chains follows, all from one sample in a study of T cell responses to AZD1222 COVID-19 vaccine. Sequencing was performed with immunoSEQ multiplex PCR; in TCRdb, only in-frame clones are kept and a portion is missing. The sample holds 100,000 to 120,000 clones; about 90% are singletons and the top ten take 7.8%. Sequences were derived from peripheral blood, sampled on day 0 of AZD1222 vaccination. The receptors shown here come from an adult in good health. Both conserved end residues are part of each CDR3. D genes are given only for firm matches. Clone size is stated in some rows and not others, as once, few, many or a class when expanded.

CDR3 length,V gene,J gene,D gene,clone size,CDR3 DNA,CDR3 protein
11,TRBV28,TRBJ1-1,TRBD1,-,TGTGCCAGCAGGATGGGACAGTTAGCTTTCTTT,CASRMGQLAFF
15,TRBV7-8,TRBJ2-2,-,-,TGTGCCAGCAGCTTATCTATTGGAGGAACCGGGGAGCTGTTTTTT,CASSLSIGGTGELFF
14,TRBV4-1,TRBJ1-1,-,-,TGCGCCAGCAGACCTAGATTAAGGGACACTGAAGCTTTCTTT,CASRPRLRDTEAFF
14,TRBV3-1/TRBV3-2,TRBJ1-2,-,-,TGTGCCAGCAGCCAAGTGGGAGCCCTCAATGGCTACACCTTC,CASSQVGALNGYTF
15,TRBV18,TRBJ2-7,-,-,TGTGCCAGCTCACCACGGACGAGCCAGCCTTACGAGCAGTACTTC,CASSPRTSQPYEQYF
15,TRBV19,TRBJ1-6,-,-,TGTGCCACCCGGGACTGGGGAACCTATAATTCACCCCTCCACTTT,CATRDWGTYNSPLHF
15,TRBV3-1/TRBV3-2,TRBJ2-7,TRBD2,-,TGTGCCAGCAGCCGATTAGGACTAGCGGGGGACGAGCAGTACTTC,CASSRLGLAGDEQYF
13,TRBV21-1,TRBJ2-1,-,once,TGTGCCAGCAGCAAAGGTTATTACAATGAGCAGTTCTTC,CASSKGYYNEQFF
14,TRBV28,TRBJ2-7,-,-,TGTGCCAGCAGAGATGCGGGGCAGACCTACGAGCAGTACTTC,CASRDAGQTYEQYF
14,TRBV5-1,TRBJ2-4,-,-,TGCGCCAGCAGCTTCGGGGGAGCCAAAAACATTCAGTACTTC,CASSFGGAKNIQYF
15,TRBV25-1,TRBJ1-3,TRBD1,-,TGTGCCAGCAGTGTTGGGACAGGCTCTGGAAACACCATATATTTT,CASSVGTGSGNTIYF
14,TRBV30,TRBJ2-7,-,-,TGTGCCTGGAGCGCCGTGGGGGGACCTTACGAGCAGTACTTC,CAWSAVGGPYEQYF